This T cell receptor beta chain emerged from a study of Tregs in tolerant kidney transplant recipients. Comments on this clone: The read halts 3 residues ahead of the CDR3 end, with the missing end drawn from the germline J gene.

With V trimmed by 3 bases and J by 2 bases, 9 bases remained unmatched. The CDR3 runs to 16 residues. Germline loops: CDR1 DFQATT, CDR2 SNEGSKA (reference sequence). TCRdb's copy holds only in-frame clones and misses some; the assay was immunoSEQ multiplex PCR. The repertoire table contains 30,000 or so clones. The receptor was derived from a human donor who received a combined kidney and bone marrow transplant. The genes are TRBV20-1 and TRBJ2-3; TRBD2 matches 9 bases. The specimen was CD8+ T cells from blood, collected before the transplant. The CDR3 bases that were read are TGCAGTGCTAGGGAGATGGAGCGGGGGGTCACAGATACG. Its protein is CSAREMERGVTDT. The whole CDR3 region reads CSAREMERGVTDTQYF.